The T cell receptor beta chain under discussion was sequenced for a study of neurological immune-mediated disorders. General observations from the study: Levels of TCR clonal expansion peaked in HTLV-1-associated myelopathy and reached their lowest in multiple sclerosis, under those of healthy controls. Expanded clones shared no identical CDR3 amino acid sequences across subjects, which suggested private TCR-beta repertoires in all groups.

By 5'RACE with 10-nucleotide random UMIs, the cDNA was made. From 15-18 subjects, every sequencing run obtained over 190 million TCR-beta sequences. TCRdb reanalysed the 5' RACE reads using MiXCR and keeps one entry per CDR3 protein. The repertoire holds 55,000 to 80,000 distinct CDR3 sequences, approximately 14% seen once, with approximately 4.2% in the top ten. Noted time point: longitudinal time-point 1 (baseline). This clonotype was counted at least ten times. Its antigen is unknown. Germline V gene lookup returns CDR1 ENHRY and CDR2 SYGVKD. The V segment lost 3 bases and the J segment 7 bases; nucleotides outside the gene matches: 5. The CDR3 has 16 amino acids.

This receptor was identified in a female donor with HTLV-1-associated myelopathy (HAM/TSP). The sequenced material came from PBMCs. The chain employs TRBV10-3 and TRBJ2-2; the match to TRBD2 covers 13 bases. The CDR3 here is CAISEVRTSGSGELFF. The CDR3 region has the DNA TGTGCCATCAGTGAAGTGAGGACTAGCGGGAGCGGGGAGCTGTTTTTT.